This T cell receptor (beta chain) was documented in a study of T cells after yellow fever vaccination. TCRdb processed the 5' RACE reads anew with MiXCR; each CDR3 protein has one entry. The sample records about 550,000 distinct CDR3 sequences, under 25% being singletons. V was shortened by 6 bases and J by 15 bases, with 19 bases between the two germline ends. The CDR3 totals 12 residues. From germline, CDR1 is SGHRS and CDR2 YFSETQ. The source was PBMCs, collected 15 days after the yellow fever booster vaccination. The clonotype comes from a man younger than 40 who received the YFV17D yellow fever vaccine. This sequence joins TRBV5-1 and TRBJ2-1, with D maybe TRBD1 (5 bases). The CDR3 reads CASTGGAARLFF. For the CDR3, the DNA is TGCGCCAGCACCGGTGGGGCAGCCAGACTGTTCTTC. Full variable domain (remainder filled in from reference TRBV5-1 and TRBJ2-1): KAGVTQTPRYLIKTRGQQVTLSCSPISGHRSVSWYQQTPGQGLQFLFEYFSETQRNKGNFPGRFSGRQFSNSRSEMNVSTLELGDSALYLCASTGGAARLFFGPGTRLTVL.